This paragraph reports one T cell receptor beta chain. This sample stems from a study of sequential checkpoint blockade in melanoma. Study information: Arm A got nivolumab then ipilimumab; arm B the reverse, 1:1. Under 25 patients had matched tumor biopsies before treatment and at week 13 after nivolumab or ipilimumab alone.

Method: immunoSEQ multiplex PCR; TCRdb's copy keeps in-frame clones and lacks some. This table holds a few thousand clones, roughly 23% found once. Treatment of the sample: randomized to nivolumab then ipilimumab (arm A) or the reverse (arm B). CDR3 length: 14 residues. The germline V and J ends were trimmed by 1 base and 4 bases, with 11 bases remaining between them. Per germline, CDR1 SGHRS and CDR2 YFSETQ. The gene calls are TRBV5-1 and TRBJ2-5; D not resolved. Material: tumor tissue (inferred from file names), obtained from a patient given nivolumab and ipilimumab in sequence. The sequence derives from a human donor with melanoma. The CDR3 loop reads CASSLQHLGETQYF. For the CDR3, the DNA is TGCGCCAGCAGCTTGCAGCACCTGGGAGAGACCCAGTACTTC.